This T cell receptor (beta chain) stems from a study of tumor and adjacent non-tumor tissue in lung cancer (dated by TCRdb to the late 2010s). Background for the entire study: The cohort included more than 9 adenocarcinoma, a couple of squamous cell carcinoma and 1 small cell lung cancer patients. The approximately 15 patients were aged about 31 to 80 years, included ten or so men and 5 women, and had TNM stage I to III disease. Sequencing generated a total of 120 million or so productive TCRbeta reads, averaging about 4.2 million reads per sample. Using bulk TCRbeta repertoires from 15 lung cancer patients, the study set lung tumor tissue side by side with matched distant non-tumor lung tissue. Some 30 paired specimens, one tumor and one normal lung sample per patient, were profiled by TCRbeta CDR3 sequencing. Here is what the overall study found, with its caveats: Younger patients had significantly higher TCR diversity, and higher tumor TCR diversity was associated with shorter overall and disease-free survival. Because peripheral blood was not sequenced, the blood TCRbeta repertoires of the lung cancer patients in the study went unexamined. A significantly larger cumulative share of the repertoire was made up by the top 100 clones in normal lung than in tumor tissue. The sequencing platform is not named in the methods, and unique molecular identifiers are not mentioned. Only around 15 patients were included in the cohort, and the need for larger samples and more detailed clinical data was noted by the authors. TCR diversity (inverse Simpson) was significantly higher in tumor than in normal lung tissue (roughly 430 vs 170, P = 0.0075, Mann-Whitney U test).

This clonotype came up many times. It lacks a known antigen. No qualities accompany the bases; no much larger clone lies one base away. Receptor amplification or capture employed multiplex PCR. Instrument on record: Illumina HiSeq 2500. TCRbeta libraries were constructed through three rounds of nested PCR with primers (Table S4) according to protocols modified from ARM-PCR. Before sequencing, PCR products of 200-500 bp were excised from the gel and purified with the QIAquick gel extraction kit. The authors processed their data as follows. Reads were cleaned with Trimmomatic, merged with FLASH into complete CDR3 sequences, and assigned to V(D)J germline segments with MiTCR. Clonal diversity was computed as the inverse Simpson's index with VDJtools. A read counted as productive if the sequence was in-frame and lacked a premature stop codon. TCRdb reran the public reads through fastp at Q25 and MiXCR, keeping productive beta chains. Each entry is one CDR3 protein sequence, shown with its most common DNA and genes. These V and J calls rely on TCRdb rather than the paper's analysis. The sample data list under 75,000 distinct CDR3 sequences, and around 70% of these were observed just once. The top ten clones comprise 25% to 30% of the sample.

CDR1 and CDR2, looked up from the germline V gene, are MGHRA and YSYEKL. V is cut back by 3 bases and J by 9 bases, with 8 bases in the junction unmatched. The CDR3, from cysteine to phenylalanine, totals 15 residues. This entry keeps only the CDR3 DNA: 45 bases, framed from base 1. RNA was isolated from bulk, unsorted tissue, and RNA quality was assessed with a NanoDrop ND-1000 and an Agilent 2100. Normal lung samples were distant non-tumor tissue taken more than 3 cm from the tumor edge. Donors were newly diagnosed lung cancer patients admitted for thoracic surgery in China between August and November 2014, without prior chemotherapy. Patients with previous radiotherapy or chemotherapy, or with another concurrent cancer, were excluded from the study. Surgical tissue pieces of 1-2 cm3 were preserved in RNAlater solution and were kept at -80 degrees C until use.

The receptor's source is a woman aged 50 to 65 with non-small cell lung cancer. The sequenced material came from distant non-tumor lung tissue. The chain is encoded by TRBV4-1 joined to TRBJ2-1; 10 middle bases align to TRBD1. The CDR3 in this case is CASSHPGQGLTEQFF. The nucleotides read TGCGCCAGCAGCCATCCGGGACAGGGGTTAACTGAGCAGTTCTTC.